This T cell receptor beta chain is from a study of CD8+ T cells in alopecia areata (dated by TCRdb to the late 2010s). Regarding the research as a whole: Treated patients were enrolled in an open-label pilot trial of oral tofacitinib at 5 to 10 mg twice daily for moderate-to-severe alopecia areata. Patients stayed on tofacitinib for 6 to 18 months and then had 6 months of follow-up off drug so that delayed response and recurrence could be assessed. Human TCRbeta sequencing covered scalp tissue and sorted CD4+ and CD8+ peripheral blood T cells from patchy and totalis/universalis alopecia areata patients and healthy controls. Biopsies were taken from tofacitinib-treated patients at baseline and at 4 and 24 weeks of treatment, and a later scalp biopsy was taken in several of the tofacitinib-treated patients. Amplification of TCRbeta CDR3 regions was done by immunoSEQ multiplex PCR using 35 Vbeta forward primers and 13 Jbeta reverse primers. For the treated patients, the SALT score, which quantifies what percentage of scalp surface area is affected, served as the measure of disease severity. The study used high-throughput TCRbeta sequencing to examine T cell clonal expansion in alopecia areata, in both the C3H/HeJ mouse model and human patients. The RNA source kit depended on sample type: the PAXgene miRNA kit for fixed scalp, the miRNeasy kit for PBMCs, and the RNeasy kit for mouse skin. Clonality in the scalp was compared among normal scalp (n=4), patchy alopecia areata scalp (n=8), and alopecia totalis/universalis scalp (n=8).

Broad study findings and their caveats: With tofacitinib, both scalp clonality and the number of expanded CD8+ clones among the top 100 scalp clones went down significantly. Shared TCR sequences between patients were less evident than in mice, which may be partly attributable to HLA diversity in the patient population. Scalp TCR repertoire analysis is complicated because resident alphabeta T cells in normal human skin are also sequenced, whereas mouse skin is dominated by gammadelta T cells. Because the treated cohort was small and included a single nonresponder, larger studies are needed to assess links between baseline CD8+ expansion and response. Many expanded lesional clones persisted in scalp and blood during tofacitinib treatment, which may partly explain relapse after stopping treatment. Lesional scalp, especially in alopecia totalis/universalis, showed higher clonality and more expanded CD8+ clones than normal scalp, suggesting antigenic drive.

Library prep was done by the immunoSEQ multiplex PCR assay. RNA was extracted from all samples and reverse transcribed into cDNA, which served as template for TCR sequencing. SuperScript III was used to make first-strand cDNA, primed with a 2:1 mix of oligo-dT and random hexamers. Amplification bias was assessed with a synthetic immune receptor repertoire, and residual bias was removed computationally. Per the source publication's procedure: Raw reads were preprocessed to remove errors, and CDR3 was defined according to IMGT conventions as the region from the conserved cysteine to phenylalanine. To get clonality, Shannon entropy was normalized by log2 of the number of productive unique TCRs and the result was subtracted from 1. Whether each scalp clone was CD4 or CD8 was inferred by checking scalp TCRbeta sequences against the CD4 and CD8 repertoires from sorted blood. Entries here come from immuneACCESS through TCRdb and include only in-frame sequences with V and J called. Some clones fail to appear in such tables; in the studies checked, an unresolved V gene covers under half of the shortfall, and the cause of the remainder is unknown. Clonal size and the V and J genes are those of that table, whereas D and trimming came from the DNA. Across this sample there are more than 130,000 clones, with approximately 85% seen only once. Of the sample, roughly 25% falls within the top ten clones.

The sample's time point label is to be understood as: about four weeks on oral tofacitinib. The treatment or condition tag for this specimen amounts to: oral pan-JAK inhibitor, 5-10 mg twice daily. Lesional scalp punch biopsies and peripheral blood were obtained from alopecia areata patients. PBMCs were isolated by density centrifugation and stained for CD3, CD4 and CD8, after which CD4+ and CD8+ T cells were sorted on a FACSAria. The count of this clone is one. The target of this receptor is not known. No base quality information exists; no much larger clone differs at one position. Sample: CD8+ T cells sorted from blood, taken at week 4, from a patient treated with tofacitinib. The receptor comes from a human donor with alopecia areata.

In nucleotides, the sequence is TGTGCCAGCAGTCCTCTACAGGGGAACGAGCAGTACTTC. It codes for CASSPLQGNEQYF. In this chain, TRBV2 is recombined with TRBJ2-7; a stretch of 7 junction bases matches TRBD1. Including the terminal cysteine and phenylalanine, the CDR3 comprises 13 residues. Left in the record is the CDR3 DNA by itself, 39 bases read in frame from the first base. V is trimmed back by 5 bases and J by 5 bases, and the junction contains 6 bases that no gene match accounts for. From a lookup of the germline V gene, CDR1 and CDR2 are SNHLY and FYNNEI.